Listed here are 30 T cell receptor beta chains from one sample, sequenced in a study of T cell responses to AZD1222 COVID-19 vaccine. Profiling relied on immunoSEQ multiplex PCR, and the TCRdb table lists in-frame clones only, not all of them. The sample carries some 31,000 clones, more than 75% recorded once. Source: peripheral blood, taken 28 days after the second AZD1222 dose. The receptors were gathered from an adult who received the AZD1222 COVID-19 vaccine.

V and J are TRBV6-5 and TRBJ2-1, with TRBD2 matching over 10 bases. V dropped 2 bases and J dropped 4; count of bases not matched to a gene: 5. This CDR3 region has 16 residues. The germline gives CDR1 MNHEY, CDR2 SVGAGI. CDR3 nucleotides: TGTGCCAGCAGTTACCCCGCTAGCGGGGGTTACAATGAGCAGTTCTTC. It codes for CASSYPASGGYNEQFF.

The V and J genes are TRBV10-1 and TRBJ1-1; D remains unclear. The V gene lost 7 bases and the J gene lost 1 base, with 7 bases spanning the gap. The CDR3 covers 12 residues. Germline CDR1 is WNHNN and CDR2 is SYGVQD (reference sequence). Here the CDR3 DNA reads TGCGCCAGCATTGCAGGGAACACTGAAGCTTTCTTT. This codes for CASIAGNTEAFF.

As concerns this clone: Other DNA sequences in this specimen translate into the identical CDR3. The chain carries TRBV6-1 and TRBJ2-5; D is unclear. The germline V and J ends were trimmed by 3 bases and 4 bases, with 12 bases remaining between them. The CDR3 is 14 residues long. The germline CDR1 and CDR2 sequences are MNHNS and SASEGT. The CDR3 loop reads CASSENRSPETQYF. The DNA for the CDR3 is TGTGCCAGCAGTGAGAACCGTTCCCCAGAGACCCAGTACTTC.

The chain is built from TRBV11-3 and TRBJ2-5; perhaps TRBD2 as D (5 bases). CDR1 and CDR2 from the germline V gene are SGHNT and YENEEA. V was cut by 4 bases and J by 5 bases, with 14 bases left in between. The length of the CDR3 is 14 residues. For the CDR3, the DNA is TGTGCCAGCAGCTCAGTACTAGGCGGGGAGACCCAGTACTTC. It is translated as CASSSVLGGETQYF.

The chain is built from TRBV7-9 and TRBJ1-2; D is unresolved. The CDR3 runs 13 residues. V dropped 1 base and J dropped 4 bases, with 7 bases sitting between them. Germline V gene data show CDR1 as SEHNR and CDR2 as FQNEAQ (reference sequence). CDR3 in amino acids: CASSLGETYGYTF. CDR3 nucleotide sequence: TGTGCCAGCAGCTTAGGCGAGACCTATGGCTACACCTTC.

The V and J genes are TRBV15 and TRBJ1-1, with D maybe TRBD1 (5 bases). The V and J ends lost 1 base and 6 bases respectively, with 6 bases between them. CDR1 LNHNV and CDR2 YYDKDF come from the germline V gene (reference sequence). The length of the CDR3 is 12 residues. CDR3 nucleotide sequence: TGTGCCACCAGCAGAGGGGGGGCTGAAGCTTTCTTT. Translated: CATSRGGAEAFF.

The CDR3: CASSPGQVNTEAFF. The DNA for the CDR3 is TGTGCCAGCAGCCCGGGACAGGTGAACACTGAAGCTTTCTTT. The rearrangement uses TRBV7-3 and TRBJ1-1; the match to TRBD1 covers 8 bases. V lost 5 bases, J lost 0 bases, and 2 bases stayed unmatched. CDR3 length equals 14 residues. The germline V gene has CDR1 SGHTA and CDR2 FQGTGA.

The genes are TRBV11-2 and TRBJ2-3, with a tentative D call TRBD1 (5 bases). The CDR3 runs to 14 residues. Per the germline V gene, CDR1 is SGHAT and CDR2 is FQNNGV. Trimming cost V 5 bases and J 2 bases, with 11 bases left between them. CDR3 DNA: TGTGCCAGCAGCACCAGACAGAACACAGATACGCAGTATTTT. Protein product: CASSTRQNTDTQYF.

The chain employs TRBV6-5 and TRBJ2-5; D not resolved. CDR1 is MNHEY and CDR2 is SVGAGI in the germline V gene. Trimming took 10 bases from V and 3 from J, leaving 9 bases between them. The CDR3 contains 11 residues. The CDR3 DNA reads TGTGCCACCCGTAGGGAAGAGACCCAGTACTTC. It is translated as CATRREETQYF.

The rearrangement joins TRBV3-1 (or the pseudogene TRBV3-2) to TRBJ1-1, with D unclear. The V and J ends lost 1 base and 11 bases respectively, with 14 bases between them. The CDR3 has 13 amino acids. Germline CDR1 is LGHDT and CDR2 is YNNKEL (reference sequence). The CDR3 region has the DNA TGTGCCAGCAGCCAAGGGACGGTGGCCCTCGCTTTCTTT. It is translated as CASSQGTVALAFF.

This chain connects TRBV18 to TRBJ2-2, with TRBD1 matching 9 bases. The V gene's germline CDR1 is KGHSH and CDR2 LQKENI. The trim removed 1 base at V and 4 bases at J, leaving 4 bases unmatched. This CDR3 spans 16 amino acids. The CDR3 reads CASSPRGTGSTGELFF. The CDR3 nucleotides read TGTGCCAGCTCACCACGAGGGACAGGGAGCACCGGGGAGCTGTTTTTT.

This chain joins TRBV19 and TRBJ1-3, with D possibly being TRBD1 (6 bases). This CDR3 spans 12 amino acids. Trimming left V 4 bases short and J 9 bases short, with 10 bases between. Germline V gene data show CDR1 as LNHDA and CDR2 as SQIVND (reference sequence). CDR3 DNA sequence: TGTGCCAGTAGTAGAGGGACACCCACCATATATTTT. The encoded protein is CASSRGTPTIYF.

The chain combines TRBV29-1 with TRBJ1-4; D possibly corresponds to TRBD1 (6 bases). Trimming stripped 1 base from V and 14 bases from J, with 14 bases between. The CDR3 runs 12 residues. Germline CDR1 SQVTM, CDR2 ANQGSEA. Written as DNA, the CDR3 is TGCAGCGTTGAAGGCCAGGGGTCTAGGCTGTTTTTT. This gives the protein CSVEGQGSRLFF.

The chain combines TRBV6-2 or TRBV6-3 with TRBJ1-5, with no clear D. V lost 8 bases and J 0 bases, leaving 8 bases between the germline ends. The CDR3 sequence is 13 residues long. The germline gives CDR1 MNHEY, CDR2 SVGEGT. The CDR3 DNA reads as TGTGCCAGCCGCCAACCTAGCAATCAGCCCCAGCATTTT. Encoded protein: CASRQPSNQPQHF.

This CDR3 reads CASSVNRGPRTDTQYF. The CDR3 coding sequence is TGTGCCAGCAGCGTTAACAGGGGGCCCCGCACAGATACGCAGTATTTT. The V and J genes are TRBV7-6 and TRBJ2-3; 9 positions match TRBD1. Germline values: CDR1 SGHVS, CDR2 FNYEAQ. The CDR3 has 16 residues. V dropped 5 bases and J dropped 1; count of bases not matched to a gene: 7.

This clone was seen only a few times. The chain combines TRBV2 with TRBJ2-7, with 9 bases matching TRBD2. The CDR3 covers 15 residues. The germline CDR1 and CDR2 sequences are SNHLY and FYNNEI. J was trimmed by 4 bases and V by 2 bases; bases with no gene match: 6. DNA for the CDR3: TGTGCCAGCAGTGAACTGGAGCGGGGGGCTTACGAGCAGTACTTC. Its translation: CASSELERGAYEQYF. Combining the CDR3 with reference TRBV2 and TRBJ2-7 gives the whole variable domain EPEVTQTPSHQVTQMGQEVILRCVPISNHLYFYWYRQILGQKVEFLVSFYNNEISEKSEIFDDQFSVERPDGSNFTLKIRSTKLEDSAMYFCASSELERGAYEQYFGPGTRLTVT.

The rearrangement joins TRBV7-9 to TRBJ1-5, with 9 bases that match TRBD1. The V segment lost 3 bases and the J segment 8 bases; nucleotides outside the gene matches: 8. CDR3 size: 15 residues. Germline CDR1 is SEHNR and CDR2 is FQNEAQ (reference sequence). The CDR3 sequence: CASSLGQGSPEPQHF. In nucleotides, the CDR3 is TGTGCCAGCAGCTTGGGACAGGGAAGCCCAGAGCCCCAGCATTTT.

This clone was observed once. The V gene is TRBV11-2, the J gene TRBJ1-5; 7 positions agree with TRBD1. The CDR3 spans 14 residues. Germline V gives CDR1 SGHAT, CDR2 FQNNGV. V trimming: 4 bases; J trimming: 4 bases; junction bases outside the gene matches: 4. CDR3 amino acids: CASSSSTGNQPQHF. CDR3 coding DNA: TGTGCCAGCAGCTCGTCGACAGGGAATCAGCCCCAGCATTTT.

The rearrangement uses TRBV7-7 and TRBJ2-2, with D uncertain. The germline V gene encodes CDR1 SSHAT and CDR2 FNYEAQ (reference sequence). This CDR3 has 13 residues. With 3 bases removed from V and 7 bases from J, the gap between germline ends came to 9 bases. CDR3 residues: CASSFERGGELFF. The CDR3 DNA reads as TGTGCCAGCAGCTTTGAGCGAGGCGGGGAGCTGTTTTTT.

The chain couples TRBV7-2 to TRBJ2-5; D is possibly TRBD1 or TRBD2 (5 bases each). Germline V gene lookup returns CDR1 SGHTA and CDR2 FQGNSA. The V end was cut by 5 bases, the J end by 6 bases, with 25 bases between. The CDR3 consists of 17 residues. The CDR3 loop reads CASSPQIGSGTQKTQYF. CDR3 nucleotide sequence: TGTGCCAGCAGCCCCCAAATCGGTTCCGGGACCCAGAAGACCCAGTACTTC.

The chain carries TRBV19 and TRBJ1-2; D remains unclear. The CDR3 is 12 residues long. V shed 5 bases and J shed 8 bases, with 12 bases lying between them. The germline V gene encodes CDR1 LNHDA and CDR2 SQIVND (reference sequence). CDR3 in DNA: TGTGCCAGTAGTCTCCGACAAGGAGGCTACACCTTC. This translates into CASSLRQGGYTF.

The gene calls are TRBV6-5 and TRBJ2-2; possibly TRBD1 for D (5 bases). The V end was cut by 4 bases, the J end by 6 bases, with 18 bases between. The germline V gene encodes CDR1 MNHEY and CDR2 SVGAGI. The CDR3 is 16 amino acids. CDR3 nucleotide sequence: TGTGCCAGCAGTTTTATAATGACAGCAAAGTCCGGGGAGCTGTTTTTT. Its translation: CASSFIMTAKSGELFF.

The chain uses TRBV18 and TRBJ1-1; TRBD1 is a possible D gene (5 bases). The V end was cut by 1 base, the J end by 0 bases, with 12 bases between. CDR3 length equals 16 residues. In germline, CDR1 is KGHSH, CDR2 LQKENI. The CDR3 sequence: CASSPQGSGMNTEAFF. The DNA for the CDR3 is TGTGCCAGCTCACCACAGGGGTCGGGGATGAACACTGAAGCTTTCTTT.

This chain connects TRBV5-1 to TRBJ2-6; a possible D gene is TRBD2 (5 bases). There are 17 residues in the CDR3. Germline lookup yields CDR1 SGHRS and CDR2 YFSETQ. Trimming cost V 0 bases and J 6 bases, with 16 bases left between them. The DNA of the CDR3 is TGCGCCAGCAGCTTGGGGACGAGGGTTGGTGAGGCCAACGTCCTGACTTTC. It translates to CASSLGTRVGEANVLTF.

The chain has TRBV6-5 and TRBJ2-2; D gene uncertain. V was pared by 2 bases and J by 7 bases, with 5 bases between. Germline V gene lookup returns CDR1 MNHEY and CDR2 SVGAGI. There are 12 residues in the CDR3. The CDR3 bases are TGTGCCAGCAGTTACGCCGGCGGGGAGCTGTTTTTT. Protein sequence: CASSYAGGELFF.

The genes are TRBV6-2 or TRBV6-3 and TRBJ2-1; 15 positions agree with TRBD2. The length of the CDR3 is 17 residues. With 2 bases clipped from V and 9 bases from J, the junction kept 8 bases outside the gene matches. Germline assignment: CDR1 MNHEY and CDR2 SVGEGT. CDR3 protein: CASSYGGTSGRRSEQFF. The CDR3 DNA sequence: TGTGCCAGCAGTTACGGCGGGACTAGCGGGAGGCGGAGTGAGCAGTTCTTC.

This CDR3 reads CAWGHLGNTEAFF. CDR3 nucleotides: TGTGCCTGGGGACATTTGGGGAACACTGAAGCTTTCTTT. The V gene is TRBV30, the J gene TRBJ1-1, with D perhaps matching TRBD1 (5 bases). Trimming took off 5 bases at V and 1 base at J, with 11 bases between the two ends. The germline V gene has CDR1 GTSNPN and CDR2 SVGIG (reference sequence). The CDR3 is made up of 13 amino acids.

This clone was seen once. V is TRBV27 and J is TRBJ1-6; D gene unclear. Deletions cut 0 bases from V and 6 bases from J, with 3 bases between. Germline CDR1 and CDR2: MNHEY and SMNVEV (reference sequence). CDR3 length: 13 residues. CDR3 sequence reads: CASSLSVNSPLHF. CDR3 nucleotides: TGTGCCAGCAGTTTATCGGTTAATTCACCCCTCCACTTT.

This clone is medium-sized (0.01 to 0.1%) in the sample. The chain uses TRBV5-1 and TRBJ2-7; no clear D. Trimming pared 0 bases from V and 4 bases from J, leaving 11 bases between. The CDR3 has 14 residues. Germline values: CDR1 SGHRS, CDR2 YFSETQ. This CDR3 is CASSLEMAGYEQYF. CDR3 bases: TGCGCCAGCAGCTTGGAAATGGCCGGGTACGAGCAGTACTTC.

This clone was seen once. In DNA form, the CDR3 reads TGCGCCAGCAGCTTGAAGGGACTAGCGGGAGAACGCACCGGGGAGCTGTTTTTT. Protein sequence: CASSLKGLAGERTGELFF. This chain uses TRBV5-1 with TRBJ2-2, with TRBD2 matching over 14 bases. This CDR3 contains 18 residues. The V and J ends lost 1 base and 4 bases, in that order; junction bases with no gene match: 6. Germline assignment: CDR1 SGHRS and CDR2 YFSETQ. The full variable domain, its missing parts supplied by reference TRBV5-1 and TRBJ2-2, is KAGVTQTPRYLIKTRGQQVTLSCSPISGHRSVSWYQQTPGQGLQFLFEYFSETQRNKGNFPGRFSGRQFSNSRSEMNVSTLELGDSALYLCASSLKGLAGERTGELFFGEGSRLTVL.